This T cell receptor (beta chain) was found in a study of blood T cell repertoires in COVID-19. Study background: Material from acute and convalescent COVID-19 was sourced from the United States, Italy and Spain. PBMCs, B-cell-depleted T cells, or T cells were the source of the cDNA or gDNA that made up the material.

Methods used by the authors: The assay estimated nucleated cells by amplifying reference gene primers. TCRdb's copy holds only in-frame clones and misses some; the assay was immunoSEQ multiplex PCR. D and trimming were read from the DNA, whereas the V and J calls and clone size are those reported in that table. The sample records a few hundred thousand clones, roughly 87% being singletons. V was pared by 5 bases and J by 2 bases, with 4 bases of the junction left unmatched. Germline-derived CDR1 and CDR2 are ENHRY and SYGVKD. This CDR3 spans 14 amino acids. The clonotype was recovered from a woman under 40 who had recovered from COVID-19. Sequencing was performed on PBMCs or T cells enriched from blood (not recorded which). The chain employs TRBV10-3 and TRBJ1-2, with 8 bases lining up with TRBD1. The CDR3, as DNA: TGTGCCATCAGTCCCGGGACAGGAAACTATGGCTACACCTTC. Translated, it gives CAISPGTGNYGYTF.